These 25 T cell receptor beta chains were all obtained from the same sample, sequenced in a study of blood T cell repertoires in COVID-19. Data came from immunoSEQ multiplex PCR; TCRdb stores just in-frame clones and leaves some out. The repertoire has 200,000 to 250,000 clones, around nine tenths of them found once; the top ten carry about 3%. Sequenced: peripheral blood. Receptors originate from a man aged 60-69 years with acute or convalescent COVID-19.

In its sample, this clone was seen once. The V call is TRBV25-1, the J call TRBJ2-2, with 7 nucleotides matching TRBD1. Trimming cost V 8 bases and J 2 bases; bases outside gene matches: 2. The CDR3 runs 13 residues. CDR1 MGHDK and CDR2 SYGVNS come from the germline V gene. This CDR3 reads CASGTVNTGELFF. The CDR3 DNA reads TGTGCCAGCGGGACAGTAAACACCGGGGAGCTGTTTTTT.

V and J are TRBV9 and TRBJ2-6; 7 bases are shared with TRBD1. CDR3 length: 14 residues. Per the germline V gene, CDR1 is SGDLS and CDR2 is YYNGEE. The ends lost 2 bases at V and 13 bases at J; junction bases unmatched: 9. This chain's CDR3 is CASSVGDRSLVLTF. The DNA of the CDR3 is TGTGCCAGCAGCGTGGGGGACAGAAGTCTTGTCCTGACTTTC.

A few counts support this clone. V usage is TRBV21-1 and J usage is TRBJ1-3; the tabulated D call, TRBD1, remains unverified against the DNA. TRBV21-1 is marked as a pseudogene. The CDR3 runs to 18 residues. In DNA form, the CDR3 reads TGTGCCAGCAGAACCTATTTACGCCGACAGGGGCCCCGGAGGACCATATATTTT. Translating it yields CASRTYLRRQGPRRTIYF.

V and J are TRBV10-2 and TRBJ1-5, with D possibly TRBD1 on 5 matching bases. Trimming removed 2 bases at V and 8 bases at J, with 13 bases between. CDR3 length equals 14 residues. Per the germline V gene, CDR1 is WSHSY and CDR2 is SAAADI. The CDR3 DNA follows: TGCGCCAGCAGTGAGATGGGGGGAAGGGAGCCCCAGCATTTT. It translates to CASSEMGGREPQHF.

Here the CDR3 DNA reads TGTGCCAGCAGCCCTACCGGGACAGGGGGCCGGGAAGCTTTCTTT. Translating it yields CASSPTGTGGREAFF. This rearrangement joins TRBV5-4 to TRBJ1-1, with 12 bases lining up with TRBD1. Looked up from germline, CDR1 is SGHNT and CDR2 is YYREEE (reference sequence). V shed 4 bases, J shed 8 bases, and the junction held 9 bases outside the gene matches. This CDR3 is built from 15 residues.

As DNA, the CDR3 is TGTGCCAGCAGCCCCGGGGAAAACATTCAGTACTTC. As protein: CASSPGENIQYF. The gene calls are TRBV12-3 or TRBV12-4 and TRBJ2-4; perhaps TRBD2 as D (5 bases). The CDR3 sequence is 12 residues long. V shed 6 bases and J shed 5 bases, with 8 bases lying between them.

The CDR3, as DNA: TGTGCCAGCAGCTCCGGGACAGGGGTAGTGAATGAGCAGTTCTTC. Translating gives CASSSGTGVVNEQFF. V usage is TRBV7-9 and J usage is TRBJ2-1; 10 bases are a match to TRBD1. Germline V gives CDR1 SEHNR, CDR2 FQNEAQ (reference sequence). CDR3 length equals 15 residues. The J segment lost 7 bases and the V segment lost 4 bases, leaving 7 bases of the junction unmatched.

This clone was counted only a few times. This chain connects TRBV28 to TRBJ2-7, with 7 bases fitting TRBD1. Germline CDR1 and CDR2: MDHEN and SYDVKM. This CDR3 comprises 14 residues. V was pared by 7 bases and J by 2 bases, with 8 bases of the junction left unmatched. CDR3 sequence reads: CASIPGTAPYEQYF. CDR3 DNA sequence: TGTGCCAGCATCCCCGGGACAGCCCCCTACGAGCAGTACTTC.

Written as DNA, the CDR3 is TGTGCCAGCAGCTCCTACAGGAGAATAACCGGGGAGCTGTTTTTT. It is translated as CASSSYRRITGELFF. The rearrangement uses TRBV5-8 and TRBJ2-2; TRBD1 is a possible D gene (5 bases). The germline V and J ends were trimmed by 3 bases and 5 bases, with 14 bases remaining between them. This CDR3 contains 15 residues. Germline V CDR1 and CDR2: SGHTS, YDEGEE.

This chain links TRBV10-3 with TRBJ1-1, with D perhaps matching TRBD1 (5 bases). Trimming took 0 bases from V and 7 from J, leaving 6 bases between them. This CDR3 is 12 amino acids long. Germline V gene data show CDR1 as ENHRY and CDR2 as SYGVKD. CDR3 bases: TGTGCCATCAGTGAGTCGCAGGGTGAAGCTTTCTTT. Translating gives CAISESQGEAFF.

The CDR3 sequence: CASSPRGKGGYEQYF. CDR3 sequence (DNA): TGTGCCAGCAGCCCTCGAGGGAAAGGGGGCTACGAGCAGTACTTC. The rearrangement joins TRBV7-2 to TRBJ2-7; a possible D gene is TRBD1 (6 bases). Germline CDR1 is SGHTA and CDR2 is FQGNSA. CDR3 length equals 15 residues. With 5 bases removed from V and 3 bases from J, the gap between germline ends came to 17 bases.

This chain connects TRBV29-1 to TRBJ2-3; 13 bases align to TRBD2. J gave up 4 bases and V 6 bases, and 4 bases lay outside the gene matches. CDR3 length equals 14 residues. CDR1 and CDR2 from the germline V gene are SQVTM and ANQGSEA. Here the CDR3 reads CSVGLAGVPDTQYF. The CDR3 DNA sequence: TGCAGCGTAGGACTAGCGGGAGTCCCAGATACGCAGTATTTT.

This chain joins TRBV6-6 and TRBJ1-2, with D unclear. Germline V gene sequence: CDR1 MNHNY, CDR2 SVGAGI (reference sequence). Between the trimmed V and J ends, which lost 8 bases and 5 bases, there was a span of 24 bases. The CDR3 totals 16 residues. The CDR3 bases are TGTGCCAGCTTTCAGCTTCCCCACGGAGGGCAGTATGGCTACACCTTC. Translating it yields CASFQLPHGGQYGYTF.

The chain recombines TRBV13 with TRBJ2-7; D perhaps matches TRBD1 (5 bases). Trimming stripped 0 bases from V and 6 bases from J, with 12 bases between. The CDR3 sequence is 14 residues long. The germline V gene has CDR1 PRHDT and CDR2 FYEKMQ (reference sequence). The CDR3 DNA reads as TGTGCCAGCAGCTTAGGGCAGGGAAGCAGCGAGCAGTACTTC. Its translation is CASSLGQGSSEQYF.

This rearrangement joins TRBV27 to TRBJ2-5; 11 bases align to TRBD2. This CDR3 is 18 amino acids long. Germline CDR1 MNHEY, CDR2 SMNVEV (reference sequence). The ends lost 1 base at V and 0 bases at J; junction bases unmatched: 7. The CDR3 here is CASSLLTSGDGYQETQYF. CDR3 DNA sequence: TGTGCCAGCAGTTTATTGACTAGCGGGGACGGGTACCAAGAGACCCAGTACTTC.

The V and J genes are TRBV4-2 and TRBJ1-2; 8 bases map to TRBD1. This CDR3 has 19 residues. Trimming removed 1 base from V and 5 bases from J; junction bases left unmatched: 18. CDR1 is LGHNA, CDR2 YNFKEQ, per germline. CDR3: CASSQVLRRGRDGGYGYTF. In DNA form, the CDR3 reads TGTGCCAGCAGCCAAGTCTTACGCAGGGGGCGCGACGGGGGGTATGGCTACACCTTC.

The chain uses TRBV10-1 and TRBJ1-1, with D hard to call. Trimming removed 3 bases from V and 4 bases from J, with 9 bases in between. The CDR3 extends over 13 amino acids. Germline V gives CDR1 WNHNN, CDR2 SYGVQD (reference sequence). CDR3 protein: CASSDTPGTEAFF. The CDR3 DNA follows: TGCGCCAGCAGTGATACCCCGGGCACTGAAGCTTTCTTT.

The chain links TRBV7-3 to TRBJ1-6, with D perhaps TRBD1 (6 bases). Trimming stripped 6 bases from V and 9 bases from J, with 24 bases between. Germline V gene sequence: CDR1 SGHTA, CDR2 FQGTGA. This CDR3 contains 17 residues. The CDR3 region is CASSSSGGQGRGSPLHF. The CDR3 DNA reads TGTGCCAGCAGTTCCTCGGGTGGGCAGGGGAGAGGTTCACCCCTCCACTTT.

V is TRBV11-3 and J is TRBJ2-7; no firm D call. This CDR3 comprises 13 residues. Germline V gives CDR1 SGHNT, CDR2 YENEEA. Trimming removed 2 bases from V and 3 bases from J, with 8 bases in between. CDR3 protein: CASSLPGDYEQYF. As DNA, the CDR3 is TGTGCCAGCAGCTTACCAGGCGACTACGAGCAGTACTTC.

The CDR3 protein is CASSQDRPGLAGADTQYF. For the CDR3, the DNA is TGTGCCAGCAGCCAAGATCGTCCCGGACTAGCGGGCGCAGATACGCAGTATTTT. The chain is built from TRBV3-1 (or the pseudogene TRBV3-2) and TRBJ2-3; 11 positions match TRBD2. V lost 0 bases to trimming and J lost 4 bases; unmatched junction nucleotides: 9. The CDR3 loop spans 18 amino acids. CDR1 is LGHDT, CDR2 YNNKEL, per germline (reference sequence).

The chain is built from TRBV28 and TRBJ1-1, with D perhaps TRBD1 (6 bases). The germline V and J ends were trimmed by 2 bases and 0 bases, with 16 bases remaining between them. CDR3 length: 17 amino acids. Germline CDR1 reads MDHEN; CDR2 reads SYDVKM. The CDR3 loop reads CASSLGGGGGMNTEAFF. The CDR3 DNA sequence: TGTGCCAGCAGTTTAGGGGGGGGCGGCGGGATGAACACTGAAGCTTTCTTT.

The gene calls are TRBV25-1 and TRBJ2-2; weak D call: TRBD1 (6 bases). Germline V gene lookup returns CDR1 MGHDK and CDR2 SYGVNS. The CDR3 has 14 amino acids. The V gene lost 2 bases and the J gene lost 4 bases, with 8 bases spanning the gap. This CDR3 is CASSEHRATGELFF. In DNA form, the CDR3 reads TGTGCCAGCAGTGAACACAGGGCCACCGGGGAGCTGTTTTTT.

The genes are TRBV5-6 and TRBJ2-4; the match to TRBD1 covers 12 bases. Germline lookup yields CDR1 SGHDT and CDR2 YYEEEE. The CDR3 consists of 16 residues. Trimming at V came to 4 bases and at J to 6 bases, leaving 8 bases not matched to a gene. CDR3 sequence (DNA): TGTGCCAGCAGCACAGGACCGGGACAGGGGGCAAACATTCAGTACTTC. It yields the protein CASSTGPGQGANIQYF.

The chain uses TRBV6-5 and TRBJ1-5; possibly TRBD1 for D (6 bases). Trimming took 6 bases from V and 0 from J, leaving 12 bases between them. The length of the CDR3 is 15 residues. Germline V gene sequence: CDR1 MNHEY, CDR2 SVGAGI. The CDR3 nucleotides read TGTGCCAGCAGGCGCCAGGGGTATAGCAATCAGCCCCAGCATTTT. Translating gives CASRRQGYSNQPQHF.

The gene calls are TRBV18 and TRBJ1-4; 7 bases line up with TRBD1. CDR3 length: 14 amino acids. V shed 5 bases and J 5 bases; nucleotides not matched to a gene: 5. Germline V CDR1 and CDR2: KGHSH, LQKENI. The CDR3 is CASSSRDRNEKLFF. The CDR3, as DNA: TGTGCCAGCTCAAGCCGGGACAGAAATGAAAAACTGTTTTTT.